The 3 T cell receptor beta chains listed next were all sequenced from one sample in a study of T cells in Graves' hyperthyroidism and ophthalmopathy. RNA transcripts served as the template for amplifying TCR beta CDR3 regions. The HTBI primer set drove a first-round RT-PCR of the TCR CDR3. TCRdb re-derived calls from the multiplex PCR reads in MiXCR, one entry per CDR3 protein. The table includes around 400,000 distinct CDR3 sequences, roughly 15% detected once. The sample comprised blood. The receptor source for this set is a woman in her fifties or sixties with Graves' ophthalmopathy.

The chain carries TRBV19 and TRBJ1-2; D is perhaps TRBD1 (5 bases). Between the trimmed V and J ends, which lost 11 bases and 4 bases, there was a span of 14 bases. Per the germline V gene, CDR1 is LNHDA and CDR2 is SQIVND (reference sequence). The CDR3 runs 12 residues. CDR3 nucleotides: TGTGCCGGGTTCGACAGCTCCTATGGCTACACCTTC. Translation gives CAGFDSSYGYTF.

This clonotype was observed many times. The chain joins TRBV6-1 to TRBJ2-3; TRBD2 is a possible D gene (6 bases). Germline V gene lookup returns CDR1 MNHNS and CDR2 SASEGT. The ends were cut back, 3 bases at V and 5 bases at J, with 15 bases in the middle. CDR3 length: 15 amino acids. This CDR3 is CASSDLRGKGDTQYF. CDR3 in DNA: TGTGCCAGCAGTGATTTGCGGGGCAAAGGAGATACGCAGTATTTT.

The chain combines TRBV19 with TRBJ2-3; maybe TRBD1 (5 bases). Germline CDR1 and CDR2: LNHDA and SQIVND (reference sequence). This CDR3 has 14 amino acids. V shed 6 bases and J shed 4 bases, with 14 bases lying between them. The CDR3 reads CASREKGAADTQYF. The CDR3 DNA is TGTGCCAGTAGGGAAAAAGGGGCGGCAGATACGCAGTATTTT.